The 10 T cell receptor beta chains presented below share a single source sample, sequenced in a study of blood T cell repertoires in COVID-19. Only in-frame clones appear in the TCRdb table, and some are missing; sequencing was by immunoSEQ multiplex PCR. The table has approximately 37,000 clones, more than 90% seen once. The material sequenced was peripheral blood. Source of these receptors: a woman aged 80 or over with acute or convalescent COVID-19.

The chain joins TRBV10-3 to TRBJ1-6; no reliable D call. The CDR3 sequence is 15 residues long. Trimming cost V 3 bases and J 3 bases, with 9 bases left between them. CDR1 is ENHRY and CDR2 is SYGVKD in the germline V gene. CDR3 sequence: CAISEVAGYNSPLHF. In DNA form, the CDR3 reads TGTGCCATCAGTGAAGTGGCAGGCTATAATTCACCCCTCCACTTT.

This clone was detected once. The chain links TRBV30 to TRBJ1-2; no clear D. The CDR3 covers 11 residues. Deletions cut 4 bases from V and 8 bases from J, with 11 bases between. CDR1 and CDR2 (germline): GTSNPN, SVGIG (reference sequence). The CDR3 DNA reads TGTGCCTGGACAGGAGGAGGAGGCTACACCTTC. Its translation: CAWTGGGGYTF.

The chain combines TRBV29-1 with TRBJ1-5; 10 bases map to TRBD1. Germline CDR1 reads SQVTM; CDR2 reads ANQGSEA. V was pared by 6 bases and J by 3 bases, with 2 bases of the junction left unmatched. The CDR3 loop spans 13 amino acids. CDR3 sequence reads: CSVGQGYNQPQHF. Written as DNA, the CDR3 is TGCAGCGTGGGACAGGGGTACAATCAGCCCCAGCATTTT.

This chain connects TRBV5-1 to TRBJ1-1; no firm D call. The length of the CDR3 is 17 residues. The germline V gene has CDR1 SGHRS and CDR2 YFSETQ. The V and J ends lost 4 bases and 0 bases respectively, with 19 bases between them. The CDR3: CASSPGFLRGLNTEAFF. In nucleotides, the CDR3 is TGCGCCAGCAGCCCGGGATTCCTACGGGGATTGAACACTGAAGCTTTCTTT.

The rearrangement links TRBV6-1 to TRBJ1-5; no definite D call. Germline V gives CDR1 MNHNS, CDR2 SASEGT. The CDR3 length is 11 residues. The V end was cut by 3 bases, the J end by 12 bases, with 9 bases between. For the CDR3, the DNA is TGTGCCAGCAGTGACGGGTTGATCCAGCATTTT. Translated: CASSDGLIQHF.

The chain is built from TRBV3-1 (or the pseudogene TRBV3-2) and TRBJ2-2, with 13 bases fitting TRBD2. Trimming took 6 bases from V and 1 from J; bases not matched to a gene: 5. This CDR3 contains 17 residues. Germline CDR1 and CDR2: LGHDT and YNNKEL (reference sequence). Here the CDR3 reads CASSLLAGGLNTGELFF. CDR3 DNA sequence: TGTGCCAGCAGTCTACTAGCGGGGGGGTTGAACACCGGGGAGCTGTTTTTT.

This clone was seen a few times. The chain carries TRBV6-6 and TRBJ1-2; D is perhaps TRBD1 (5 bases). The CDR3 consists of 13 residues. Germline V lookup: CDR1 MNHNY, CDR2 SVGAGI (reference sequence). The V and J ends lost 5 bases and 1 base respectively, with 8 bases between them. In nucleotides, the CDR3 is TGTGCCAGCAGTCCGGGGGATAACTATGGCTACACCTTC. Its translation: CASSPGDNYGYTF.

The chain couples TRBV7-2 to TRBJ2-1, with 9 bases aligning to TRBD2. J was trimmed by 0 bases and V by 3 bases; bases with no gene match: 0. This CDR3 spans 15 amino acids. Germline V gene lookup returns CDR1 SGHTA and CDR2 FQGNSA. The CDR3 bases are TGTGCCAGCAGCTTTAGCGGGGGCTCCTACAATGAGCAGTTCTTC. Translation gives CASSFSGGSYNEQFF.

The rearrangement joins TRBV7-2 to TRBJ1-5, with a tentative D call TRBD1 (5 bases). Deletions cut 6 bases from V and 2 bases from J, with 14 bases between. The germline V gene has CDR1 SGHTA and CDR2 FQGNSA. CDR3 size: 15 residues. CDR3 DNA: TGTGCCAGCAGTTTAACCGGGACTGGCAATCAGCCCCAGCATTTT. This gives the protein CASSLTGTGNQPQHF.

The chain employs TRBV7-8 and TRBJ1-1; D is unclear. This CDR3 has 14 amino acids. Per the germline V gene, CDR1 is SGHVS and CDR2 is FQNEAQ. V lost 4 bases and J lost 1, with 10 bases in between. In DNA, the CDR3 is TGTGCCAGCAGCTCAAATTTTAGGAACACTGAAGCTTTCTTT. Residues: CASSSNFRNTEAFF.